This paragraph reports one TCR beta chain. The data are from a study of blood T cell repertoires in COVID-19. Study details: Acute-phase and convalescent COVID-19 samples originated in the United States, Italy and Spain. Sample material is recorded as cDNA or gDNA derived from T cells, B-cell-depleted T cells, or PBMCs.

Sequencing used immunoSEQ multiplex PCR; TCRdb keeps in-frame clones, though not all of them. The sample has 350,000 to 450,000 clones, roughly 90% seen once. This CDR3 is built from 14 residues. CDR1 and CDR2 (germline): SNHLY, FYNNEI. Trimming took 5 bases from V and 5 from J, leaving 16 bases between them. Seattle enrolled patients during active infection and tracked them longitudinally. The sequenced material came from peripheral blood. The sequence derives from a woman in her sixties with COVID-19, enrolled during active disease. The V call is TRBV2, the J call TRBJ2-7; no firm D call. In nucleotides, the CDR3 is TGTGCCAGCAGTAGACTCAACCCAAGCGACGAGCAGTACTTC. Encoded protein: CASSRLNPSDEQYF. Drawing the rest from reference TRBV2 and TRBJ2-7, the complete variable domain is EPEVTQTPSHQVTQMGQEVILRCVPISNHLYFYWYRQILGQKVEFLVSFYNNEISEKSEIFDDQFSVERPDGSNFTLKIRSTKLEDSAMYFCASSRLNPSDEQYFGPGTRLTVT.